A single sample gave rise to the 19 T cell receptor beta chains below, sequenced in a study of early T cells in non-severe SARS-CoV-2 infection. Via MiXCR, TCRdb re-called the 5' RACE reads, giving one row per CDR3 protein. The data hold roughly 45,000 distinct CDR3 sequences, with over 9.5% observed a single time. Input material: whole blood. The receptors shown here come from an adult who was a healthcare worker with PCR-confirmed SARS-CoV-2 infection or an uninfected control (not recorded which).

At least ten counts were recorded for this clonotype. The chain is built from TRBV3-1 and TRBJ1-1; tentative D call: TRBD1 (6 bases). This CDR3 is 15 amino acids long. The ends were cut back, 1 base at V and 4 bases at J, with 13 bases in the middle. Germline CDR1 is LGHDT and CDR2 is YNNKEL (reference sequence). CDR3 protein: CASSQGPGVSTEAFF. Here the CDR3 DNA reads TGTGCCAGCAGCCAAGGTCCAGGGGTTTCCACTGAAGCTTTCTTT. Filled out from reference TRBV3-1 and TRBJ1-1, the complete variable domain reads DTAVSQTPKYLVTQMGNDKSIKCEQNLGHDTMYWYKQDSKKFLKIMFSYNNKELIINETVPNRFSPKSPDKAHLNLHINSLELGDSAVYFCASSQGPGVSTEAFFGQGTRLTVV.

V and J are TRBV15 and TRBJ1-4; D is unclear. Germline V gene data show CDR1 as LNHNV and CDR2 as YYDKDF (reference sequence). The CDR3 runs to 14 residues. V lost 0 bases and J 3 bases, leaving 5 bases between the germline ends. CDR3 protein: CATSRELSNEKLFF. The CDR3 nucleotides read TGTGCCACCAGCAGAGAGCTTTCTAATGAAAAACTGTTTTTT.

In this sample, this clonotype turned up many times. The rearrangement joins TRBV20-1 to TRBJ1-2; D call uncertain. The V gene lost 2 bases and the J gene lost 4 bases, with 11 bases spanning the gap. This CDR3 spans 13 amino acids. CDR1 is DFQATT, CDR2 SNEGSKA, per germline (reference sequence). CDR3 sequence reads: CSARPRPAYGYTF. CDR3 sequence (DNA): TGCAGTGCTAGACCCAGACCGGCCTATGGCTACACCTTC.

The V call is TRBV20-1, the J call TRBJ1-4, with D possibly matching TRBD1 (6 bases). This CDR3 has 14 amino acids. Trimming took 0 bases from V and 6 from J, leaving 11 bases between them. Germline values: CDR1 DFQATT, CDR2 SNEGSKA (reference sequence). The CDR3 DNA sequence: TGCAGTGCTAGAGATCTGGGGGCAGATGAAAAACTGTTTTTT. This translates into CSARDLGADEKLFF.

This clonotype showed up just a few times. V usage is TRBV5-1 and J usage is TRBJ1-1; 7 bases are a match to TRBD1. The length of the CDR3 is 16 residues. Trimming removed 2 bases from V and 2 bases from J; junction bases left unmatched: 9. CDR1 SGHRS and CDR2 YFSETQ come from the germline V gene. Written as DNA, the CDR3 is TGCGCCAGCAGCTTTCACGAGGGGACAGTAAACACTGAAGCTTTCTTT. Encoded protein: CASSFHEGTVNTEAFF. The whole variable domain, remainder taken from reference TRBV5-1 and TRBJ1-1, is KAGVTQTPRYLIKTRGQQVTLSCSPISGHRSVSWYQQTPGQGLQFLFEYFSETQRNKGNFPGRFSGRQFSNSRSEMNVSTLELGDSALYLCASSFHEGTVNTEAFFGQGTRLTVV.

The sample holds a few counts of this clonotype. J is TRBJ1-2 and V is TRBV6-6; 9 nucleotides line up with TRBD1. Germline values: CDR1 MNHNY, CDR2 SVGAGI (reference sequence). CDR3 length equals 15 residues. V lost 5 bases to trimming and J lost 2 bases; unmatched junction nucleotides: 6. DNA for the CDR3: TGTGCCAGCAGTCGCCTTGACAGGGGGAACTATGGCTACACCTTC. Its translation is CASSRLDRGNYGYTF.

V usage is TRBV7-6 and J usage is TRBJ1-1; 9 bases align to TRBD1. The ends lost 2 bases at V and 0 bases at J; junction bases unmatched: 4. The CDR3 totals 16 residues. In germline, CDR1 is SGHVS, CDR2 FNYEAQ. CDR3 DNA: TGTGCCAGCAGCTTAAGAACAGGGGGCCTGAACACTGAAGCTTTCTTT. It is translated as CASSLRTGGLNTEAFF.

In DNA, the CDR3 is TGCAGTGCTAGAGATAAATGGATTTTAGCCGATACGCAGTATTTT. Amino acids: CSARDKWILADTQYF. V gene TRBV20-1 combines with J gene TRBJ2-3; D is ambiguous. The germline V and J ends were trimmed by 0 bases and 6 bases, with 16 bases remaining between them. Germline assignment: CDR1 DFQATT and CDR2 SNEGSKA (reference sequence). There are 15 residues in the CDR3.

The table lists this clonotype with a few counts. The chain carries TRBV4-2 and TRBJ1-5; D may be TRBD1 (5 bases). Germline V gene lookup returns CDR1 LGHNA and CDR2 YNFKEQ. Trimming pared 0 bases from V and 0 bases from J, leaving 6 bases between. The CDR3 spans 15 residues. This CDR3 reads CASSQEGDSNQPQHF. The CDR3, as DNA: TGTGCCAGCAGCCAAGAGGGGGATAGCAATCAGCCCCAGCATTTT.

The gene calls are TRBV7-9 and TRBJ2-5, with TRBD1 matching 7 bases. The ends lost 0 bases at V and 1 base at J; junction bases unmatched: 2. The CDR3 contains 15 residues. Per germline, CDR1 SEHNR and CDR2 FQNEAQ (reference sequence). CDR3 sequence reads: CASSLAQGVQETQYF. CDR3 in DNA: TGTGCCAGCAGCTTAGCTCAGGGGGTCCAAGAGACCCAGTACTTC.

This clonotype was found a few times. The rearrangement joins TRBV29-1 to TRBJ1-3, with a possible D match to TRBD1 (6 bases). CDR1 and CDR2 (germline): SQVTM, ANQGSEA. The CDR3 contains 14 residues. V lost 7 bases, J lost 0 bases, and 13 bases lay in between. The CDR3 coding sequence is TGCAGCGCAATCGGACAGCGCTCTGGAAACACCATATATTTT. As protein: CSAIGQRSGNTIYF.

This chain joins TRBV29-1 and TRBJ2-5, with D uncertain. This CDR3 comprises 12 residues. V was shortened by 7 bases and J by 2 bases, with 11 bases between the two germline ends. CDR1 is SQVTM, CDR2 ANQGSEA, per germline. The CDR3, as DNA: TGCAGCGCCCGGTCTGCTCAAGAGACCCAGTACTTC. Translation gives CSARSAQETQYF.

The V gene is TRBV5-1, the J gene TRBJ1-2; TRBD1 is a possible D gene (5 bases). V was clipped by 0 bases and J by 2 bases, with 14 bases between them. CDR3 length: 16 residues. Germline CDR1 reads SGHRS; CDR2 reads YFSETQ. DNA for the CDR3: TGCGCCAGCAGCTTGGACGTGGGGACGTGGAACTATGGCTACACCTTC. It translates to CASSLDVGTWNYGYTF.

This clonotype was counted many times. The chain carries TRBV5-8 and TRBJ1-1; D is undetermined. Germline V lookup: CDR1 SGHTS, CDR2 YDEGEE. V lost 4 bases, J lost 0 bases, and 16 bases lay in between. The CDR3 runs 16 residues. This CDR3 is CASSPSAGKMNTEAFF. The DNA for the CDR3 is TGTGCCAGCAGCCCATCGGCTGGAAAGATGAACACTGAAGCTTTCTTT.

In this sample, this clonotype turned up many times. The V and J genes are TRBV10-3 and TRBJ1-1, with 7 bases that match TRBD1. Germline V gives CDR1 ENHRY, CDR2 SYGVKD. This CDR3 spans 13 amino acids. The V gene end was trimmed by 4 bases and the J gene end by 1 base; junction bases not matched to a gene: 0. The CDR3 reads CAISGTGNTEAFF. Written as DNA, the CDR3 is TGTGCCATCAGTGGGACAGGGAACACTGAAGCTTTCTTT.

The chain uses TRBV7-9 and TRBJ2-7; possibly TRBD1 for D (6 bases). Trimming took 1 base from V and 1 from J, leaving 11 bases between them. Germline CDR1 SEHNR, CDR2 FQNEAQ (reference sequence). The CDR3 has 15 amino acids. Here the CDR3 reads CASSLGKGVSYEQYF. The DNA for the CDR3 is TGTGCCAGCAGCTTAGGAAAGGGGGTTTCCTACGAGCAGTACTTC.

The chain is built from TRBV24-1 and TRBJ1-2, with 7 bases identical to TRBD1. This CDR3 has 15 residues. The V gene end was trimmed by 4 bases and the J gene end by 8 bases; junction bases not matched to a gene: 12. CDR1 is KGHDR and CDR2 is SFDVKD in the germline V gene. The CDR3 DNA reads TGTGCCACCAGTGACCCGGGACAGAACTTAGCCGGCTACACCTTC. Protein sequence: CATSDPGQNLAGYTF.

The J gene is TRBJ2-3, the V gene TRBV9; TRBD2 aligns across 9 bases. This CDR3 contains 15 residues. V was clipped by 4 bases and J by 2 bases; unmatched bases: 5. Germline CDR1 reads SGDLS; CDR2 reads YYNGEE. CDR3 sequence: CASSSREGHTDTQYF. CDR3 DNA sequence: TGTGCCAGCAGCTCGCGGGAGGGCCACACAGATACGCAGTATTTT.

This chain joins TRBV5-1 and TRBJ2-3; maybe TRBD2 (6 bases). The germline gives CDR1 SGHRS, CDR2 YFSETQ. The length of the CDR3 is 15 residues. Trimming left V 3 bases short and J 4 bases short, with 15 bases between. CDR3 sequence (DNA): TGCGCCAGCAGCTCGGATGGGACTTCGGCAGATACGCAGTATTTT. It specifies CASSSDGTSADTQYF.